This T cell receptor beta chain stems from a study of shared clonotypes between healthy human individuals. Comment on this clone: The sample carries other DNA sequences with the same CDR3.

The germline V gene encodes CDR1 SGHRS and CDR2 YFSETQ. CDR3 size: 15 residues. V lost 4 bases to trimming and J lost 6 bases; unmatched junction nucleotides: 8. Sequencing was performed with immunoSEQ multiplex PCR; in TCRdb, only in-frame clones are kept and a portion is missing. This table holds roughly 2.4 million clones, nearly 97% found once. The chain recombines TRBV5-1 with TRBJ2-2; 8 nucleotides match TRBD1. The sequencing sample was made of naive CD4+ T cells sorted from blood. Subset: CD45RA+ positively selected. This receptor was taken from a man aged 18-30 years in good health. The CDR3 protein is CASSPGTGGAGELFF. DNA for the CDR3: TGCGCCAGCAGCCCCGGGACAGGAGGGGCCGGGGAGCTGTTTTTT.